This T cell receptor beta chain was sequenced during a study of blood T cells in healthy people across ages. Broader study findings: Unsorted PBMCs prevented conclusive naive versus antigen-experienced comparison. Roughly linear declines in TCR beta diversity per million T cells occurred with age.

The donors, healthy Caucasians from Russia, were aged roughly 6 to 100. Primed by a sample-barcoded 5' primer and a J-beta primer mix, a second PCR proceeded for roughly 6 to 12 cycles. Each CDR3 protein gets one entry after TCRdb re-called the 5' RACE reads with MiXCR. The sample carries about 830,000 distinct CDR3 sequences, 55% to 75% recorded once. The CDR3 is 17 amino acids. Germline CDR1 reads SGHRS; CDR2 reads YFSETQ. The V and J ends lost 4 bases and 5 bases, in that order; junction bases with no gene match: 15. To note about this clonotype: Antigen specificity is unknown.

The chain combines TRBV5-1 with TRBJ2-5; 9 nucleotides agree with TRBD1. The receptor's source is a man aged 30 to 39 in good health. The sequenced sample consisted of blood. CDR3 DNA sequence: TGCGCCAGCAGCATACAACCCAACAGGGGGCCGGAGGAGACCCAGTACTTC. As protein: CASSIQPNRGPEETQYF.